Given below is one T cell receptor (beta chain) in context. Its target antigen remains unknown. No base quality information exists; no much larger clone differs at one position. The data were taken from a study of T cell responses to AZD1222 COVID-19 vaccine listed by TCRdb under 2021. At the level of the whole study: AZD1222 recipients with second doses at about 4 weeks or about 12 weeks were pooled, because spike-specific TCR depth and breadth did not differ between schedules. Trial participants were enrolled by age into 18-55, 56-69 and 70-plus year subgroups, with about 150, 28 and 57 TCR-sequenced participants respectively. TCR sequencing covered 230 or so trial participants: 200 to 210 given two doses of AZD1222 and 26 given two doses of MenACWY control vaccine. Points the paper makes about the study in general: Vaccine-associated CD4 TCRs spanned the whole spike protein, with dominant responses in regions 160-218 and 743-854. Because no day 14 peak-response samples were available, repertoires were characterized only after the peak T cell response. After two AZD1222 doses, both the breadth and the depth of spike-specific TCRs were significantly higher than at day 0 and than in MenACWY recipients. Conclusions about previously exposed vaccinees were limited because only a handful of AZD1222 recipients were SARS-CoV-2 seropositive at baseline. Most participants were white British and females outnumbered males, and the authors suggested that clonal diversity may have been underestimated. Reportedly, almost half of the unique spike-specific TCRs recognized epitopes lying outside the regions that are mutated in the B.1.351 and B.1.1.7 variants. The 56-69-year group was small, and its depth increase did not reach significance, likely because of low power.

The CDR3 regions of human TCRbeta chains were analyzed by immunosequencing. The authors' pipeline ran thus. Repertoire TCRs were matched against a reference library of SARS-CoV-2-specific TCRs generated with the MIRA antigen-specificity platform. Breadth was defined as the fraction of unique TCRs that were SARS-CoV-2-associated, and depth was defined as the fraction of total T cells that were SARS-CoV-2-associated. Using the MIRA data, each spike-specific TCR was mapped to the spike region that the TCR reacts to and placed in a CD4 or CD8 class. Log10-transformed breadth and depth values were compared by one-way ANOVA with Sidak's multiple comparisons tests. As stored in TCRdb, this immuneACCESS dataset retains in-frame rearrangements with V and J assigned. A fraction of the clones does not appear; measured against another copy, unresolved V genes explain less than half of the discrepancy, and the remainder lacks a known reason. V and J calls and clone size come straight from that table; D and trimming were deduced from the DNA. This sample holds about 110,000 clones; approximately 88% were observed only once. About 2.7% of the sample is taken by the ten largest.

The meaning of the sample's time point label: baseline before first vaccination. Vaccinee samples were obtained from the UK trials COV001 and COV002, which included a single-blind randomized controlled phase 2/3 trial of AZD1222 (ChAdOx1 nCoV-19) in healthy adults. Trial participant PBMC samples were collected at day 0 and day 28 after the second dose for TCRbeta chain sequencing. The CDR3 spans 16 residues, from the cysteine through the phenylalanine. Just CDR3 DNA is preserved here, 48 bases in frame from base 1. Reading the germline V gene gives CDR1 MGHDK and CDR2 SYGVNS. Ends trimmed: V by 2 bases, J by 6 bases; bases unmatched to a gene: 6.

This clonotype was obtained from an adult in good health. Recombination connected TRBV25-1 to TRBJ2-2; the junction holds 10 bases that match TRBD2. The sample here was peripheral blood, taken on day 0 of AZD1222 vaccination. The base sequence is TGTGCCAGCAGTGAAAGATATAGCGGGAGGCCCGGGGAGCTGTTTTTT. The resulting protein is CASSERYSGRPGELFF.